This is a list of T cell receptor beta chains from one sample in a study of graft-versus-host responses after intestinal transplantation. Some clones are missing from TCRdb's copy, which holds only in-frame ones; the method was immunoSEQ multiplex PCR. This sample has 10,000 to 15,000 clones; approximately 28% occur once, and the top ten carry approximately 2.9%. The source was alloreactive CD8+ T cells from a mixed lymphocyte reaction culture, collected before intestinal transplant. Receptors were obtained from a human patient who received an intestinal transplant. Both conserved end residues are part of each CDR3. The order of the fields is clone size, V gene, J gene, D gene, CDR3 DNA, CDR3 protein. A D gene is named only where the DNA matches it firmly. Clone size is given for some rows only: seen once, a few or many times, or a class if the clone is expanded.

clone size: .; V gene: TRBV5-1; J gene: TRBJ2-7; D gene: TRBD2; CDR3 DNA: TGCGCCAGCAGCTTTTGGACTAGCGGGAGCGACGAGCAGTACTTC; CDR3 protein: CASSFWTSGSDEQYF
clone size: .; V gene: TRBV7-2; J gene: TRBJ2-3; D gene: .; CDR3 DNA: TGTGCCAGCAGCTTAGCTCAGGGCAGGGTAGGCTCAGATACGCAGTATTTT; CDR3 protein: CASSLAQGRVGSDTQYF
clone size: once; V gene: TRBV10-3; J gene: TRBJ1-6; D gene: TRBD1; CDR3 DNA: TGTGCCATCAGTAGAAACAGGGGTCTGGGATCACCCCTCCACTTT; CDR3 protein: CAISRNRGLGSPLHF
clone size: .; V gene: TRBV7-9; J gene: TRBJ2-1; D gene: TRBD2; CDR3 DNA: TGTGCCAGCAGTTCCCTAGCGGGGCTATACAATGAGCAGTTCTTC; CDR3 protein: CASSSLAGLYNEQFF
clone size: .; V gene: TRBV4-1; J gene: TRBJ2-3; D gene: .; CDR3 DNA: TGCGCCAGCAGGGACGTAGGGGGGCAGGATACGCAGTATTTT; CDR3 protein: CASRDVGGQDTQYF
clone size: .; V gene: TRBV30; J gene: TRBJ1-6; D gene: .; CDR3 DNA: TGTGCCTGGGAGGCAGGGTGGAGCGCACCCCTCCACTTT; CDR3 protein: CAWEAGWSAPLHF
clone size: medium-sized; V gene: TRBV28; J gene: TRBJ2-7; D gene: .; CDR3 DNA: TGTGCCAGCATCCACAATAAGGGCAGGGCCAGCTACGAGCAGTACTTC; CDR3 protein: CASIHNKGRASYEQYF
clone size: few; V gene: TRBV4-1; J gene: TRBJ2-7; D gene: TRBD2; CDR3 DNA: TGCGCCAGCAGCCAGACTAGCGGGAGGCCCACCTACGAGCAGTACTTC; CDR3 protein: CASSQTSGRPTYEQYF
clone size: few; V gene: TRBV15; J gene: TRBJ2-1; D gene: .; CDR3 DNA: TGTGCCACCGGGGGCAATGAGCAGTTCTTC; CDR3 protein: CATGGNEQFF
clone size: few; V gene: TRBV11-3; J gene: TRBJ2-1; D gene: TRBD2; CDR3 DNA: TGTGCCAGCAGCTTAGAGGCGGGAGAACCCTACAATGAGCAGTTCTTC; CDR3 protein: CASSLEAGEPYNEQFF
clone size: .; V gene: TRBV5-8; J gene: TRBJ2-3; D gene: TRBD2; CDR3 DNA: TGTGCCAGCAGCTTGTGGTCTAGCGGCGACACAGATACGCAGTATTTT; CDR3 protein: CASSLWSSGDTDTQYF
clone size: few; V gene: TRBV29-1; J gene: TRBJ2-7; D gene: .; CDR3 DNA: TGCAGCGTTGAAGAGGGAGGGCAGTACTTC; CDR3 protein: CSVEEGGQYF
clone size: few; V gene: TRBV10-2; J gene: TRBJ1-3; D gene: .; CDR3 DNA: TGCGCCAGCAGTGAGTCCCCTCACTTCTCTGGAAACACCATATATTTT; CDR3 protein: CASSESPHFSGNTIYF
clone size: few; V gene: TRBV9; J gene: TRBJ2-7; D gene: TRBD2; CDR3 DNA: TGTGCCAGCAGCGTAGGGGGGACTACCTACGAGCAGTACTTC; CDR3 protein: CASSVGGTTYEQYF
clone size: .; V gene: TRBV6-6; J gene: TRBJ2-2; D gene: .; CDR3 DNA: TGTGCCAGCAGTTACGGCCCGGGTTCCACCGGGGAGCTGTTTTTT; CDR3 protein: CASSYGPGSTGELFF